This T cell receptor (beta chain) originates from a study of blood T cell repertoires in COVID-19. The wider study: There were acute and convalescent COVID-19 samples, and they came from the United States, Italy and Spain. Sources were T cells, B-cell-depleted T cells, or PBMCs; the material itself was cDNA or gDNA.

Methods used by the authors: How many nucleated cells were present was estimated from reference gene primer amplification. Profiling relied on immunoSEQ multiplex PCR, and the TCRdb table lists in-frame clones only, not all of them. For V, J and clone size, that table is used; D and trimming come from the DNA. Among roughly 110,000 clones listed, around 88% were seen once. This CDR3 region has 13 residues. V was cut by 1 base and J by 11 bases, with 13 bases left in between. Germline loops: CDR1 LGHNA, CDR2 YSLEER. The rearrangement links TRBV4-3 to TRBJ2-3, with a possible D match to TRBD2 (5 bases). The material sequenced was peripheral blood. The source is a man between 50 and 59 years old with active or convalescent COVID-19. CDR3 coding DNA: TGCGCCAGCAGCCAAGGTCGTGACGGACTGCAGTATTTT. Residues: CASSQGRDGLQYF.